This TCR beta chain was recovered during a study of OX40 agonist ivuxolimab in advanced cancers. Study-wide context: Ivuxolimab was an agonistic, fully human IgG2 monoclonal antibody directed against OX40 (CD134), a costimulatory receptor. Intravenous ivuxolimab was administered to patients every 2 weeks at six dose levels: 0.01, 0.1, 0.3, 1.5, 3 and 10 mg/kg. Of the approximately 50 dose-escalation patients, hepatocellular carcinoma was present in some 19, melanoma in about 15, renal cell carcinoma in 9 and head and neck cancer in 9. In the dose-escalation cohort, 75% to 90% of patients were male, and the mean age was 60 years with a range of about 23 to 79. Prior anti-PD-1, anti-PD-L1 or anti-CTLA-4 therapy was permitted, and 40% of dose-escalation patients had received checkpoint inhibitors. Partial responses were achieved by three dose-escalation patients, of whom one had hepatocellular carcinoma and two had cutaneous melanoma. The purpose of peripheral TCRbeta sequencing was to test whether ivuxolimab changed TCR sequence diversity and led to clonal T-cell expansion. The paper reports the monotherapy dose-escalation portion (N of about 52 patients) of the phase I ivuxolimab trial.

The trial excluded patients who had a history of autoimmune disease or were on systemic immunosuppression. Peripheral blood for TCR sequencing was collected from all dose cohorts at baseline, on cycle 4 day 1, and on cycle 7 day 1. Samples came from an open-label, multicenter, first-in-human phase I dose-escalation trial of ivuxolimab. Adults with locally advanced or metastatic head and neck squamous cell, hepatocellular, melanoma or renal cell carcinoma were enrolled in the trial. Before TCR sequencing, CD4+ and CD8+ T cells were separately sorted from peripheral blood. Points on this clone: It has no known antigen specificity. Per-nucleotide qualities are absent, and no much larger clonotype sits a single base away.

Broader findings and caveats from the paper: On average, CD8+ T cells showed more expanded clones than CD4+ T cells after ivuxolimab. In the 0.1-3.0 mg/kg groups, partial responders were among the patients with the lowest normalized peripheral clonal expansion, particularly in CD8+ T cells. Low levels of normalized T-cell clonal expansion were also seen in some patients who did not respond. At doses of 0.1 to 3.0 mg/kg, clonal expansion of both CD4+ and CD8+ T cells in blood was seen between baseline and week 6. Antigen specificity was not determined for the clonally expanded peripheral T cells.

Reading the germline V gene (reference sequence) gives CDR1 MNHEY and CDR2 SMNVEV. V lost 0 bases and J lost 5 bases, and the count of bases not matched to a germline gene is 13. From its cysteine to its phenylalanine, the CDR3 spans 18 amino acids. Left in the record is the CDR3 DNA by itself, 54 bases read in frame from the first base. Genomic DNA was isolated from the sorted cells so that the TCRbeta CDR3 region could be sequenced. The immunoSEQ Assay was used for sequencing of TCRbeta CDR3 regions. The source is immuneACCESS, and TCRdb retained only in-frame sequences with V and J called. Part of the clones is not carried over; for the studies checked, unresolved V genes explain less than half of this, and the remainder is unexplained. A total of 61,000 or so clones appear in this sample, roughly four fifths of them only once. Of the sample, less than 4% is held by the ten largest clones.

Sequencing used CD4+ or CD8+ T cells sorted from blood, obtained in a trial of the OX40 agonist ivuxolimab. Recombination joined TRBV27 with TRBJ2-1; 7 nucleotides in the junction match TRBD2. The TCR originated in an adult with an advanced solid tumor such as melanoma, head and neck, liver or kidney cancer. The CDR3 reads as follows: CASSLSRGRAGEDNEQFF. The DNA sequence is given as TGTGCCAGCAGTTTATCGAGAGGGCGGGCGGGGGAGGACAATGAGCAGTTCTTC.